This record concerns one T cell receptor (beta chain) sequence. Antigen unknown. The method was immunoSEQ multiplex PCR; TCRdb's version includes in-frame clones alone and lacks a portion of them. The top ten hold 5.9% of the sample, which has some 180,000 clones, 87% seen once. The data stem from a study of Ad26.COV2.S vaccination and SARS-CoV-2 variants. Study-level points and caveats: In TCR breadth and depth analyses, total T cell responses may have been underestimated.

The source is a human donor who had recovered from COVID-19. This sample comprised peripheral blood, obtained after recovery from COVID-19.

Here the CDR3 reads CASRTGQVGQETQYF. Here the CDR3 DNA reads TGTGCCAGCAGAACGGGACAGGTTGGGCAAGAGACCCAGTACTTC. The rearrangement uses TRBV2 and TRBJ2-5; TRBD1 aligns across 8 bases. The CDR3 spans 15 residues. Losses at the gene ends were 6 bases for V and 2 bases for J; bases not matched to a gene: 8. Germline CDR1 SNHLY, CDR2 FYNNEI.